The entry below describes one T cell receptor beta chain. Its antigen is not known. Sequencing used immunoSEQ multiplex PCR; TCRdb keeps in-frame clones, though not all of them. The profile shows 20,000 to 30,000 clones, 60% to 80% of them singletons. These data originate in a study of PD-1 blockade in classical Hodgkin lymphoma. J gave up 5 bases and V 5 bases, and 8 bases lay outside the gene matches. CDR1 SGHAT and CDR2 FQNNGV come from the germline V gene. This CDR3 comprises 14 residues. Relapse after autologous stem cell transplantation occurred in every patient, and brentuximab vedotin exposure varied. Study observations and caveats: Complete responders entered with baseline diversity on par with newly diagnosed patients, the results showed. Newly diagnosed patients reportedly had lower baseline TCR diversity than healthy donors.

This sequence originates from a human donor with classical Hodgkin lymphoma. Specimen: peripheral blood mononuclear cells (PBMCs), collected at baseline. The rearrangement links TRBV11-2 to TRBJ2-5, with 7 positions matching TRBD2. The CDR3 DNA follows: TGTGCCAGCAGCCAACTGACTAGCTCGGAGACCCAGTACTTC. Amino acids: CASSQLTSSETQYF.